This T cell receptor (beta chain) is from a study of breast tumors, draining lymph nodes, adjacent tissues. Breast cancer patients provided tissue from their axillary draining lymph nodes. Study-wide points: Tumor T cell lymph node origin was a supported hypothesis, not proven. Tumor repertoires ranked between lymph nodes and nontumor tissue in diversity, with V and J gene preferences.

Trimming removed 5 bases from V and 2 bases from J, with 13 bases in between. The CDR3 sequence is 14 residues long. The germline V gene encodes CDR1 SGHTA and CDR2 FQGNSA. TCRdb re-derived calls from the multiplex PCR reads in MiXCR, one entry per CDR3 protein. The top ten clones hold 2.3% of a sample with approximately 150,000 distinct CDR3 sequences, about 33% of them seen once. In this sample, this clonotype turned up many times. The antigen remains undetermined. This rearrangement joins TRBV7-2 to TRBJ2-7; D assignment may be TRBD1 or TRBD2 (5 bases each). This sequence originates from a female donor with breast cancer. Some clones in this sample may be carry-over from other donors' samples. Sequencing was performed on axillary lymph node tissue. CDR3 region: CASSPAVGAYEQYV. The CDR3 region has the DNA TGTGCCAGCAGCCCCGCCGTGGGGGCCTACGAGCAGTACGTC.